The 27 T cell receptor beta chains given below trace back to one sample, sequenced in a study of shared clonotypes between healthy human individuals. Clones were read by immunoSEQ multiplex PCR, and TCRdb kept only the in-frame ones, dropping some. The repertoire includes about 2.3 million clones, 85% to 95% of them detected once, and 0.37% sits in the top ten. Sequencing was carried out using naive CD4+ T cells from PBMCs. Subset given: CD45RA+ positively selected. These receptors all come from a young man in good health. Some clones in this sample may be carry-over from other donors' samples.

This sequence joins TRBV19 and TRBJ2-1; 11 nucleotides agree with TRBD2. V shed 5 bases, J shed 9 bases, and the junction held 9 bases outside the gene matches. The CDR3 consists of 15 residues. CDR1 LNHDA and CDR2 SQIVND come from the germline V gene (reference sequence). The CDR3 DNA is TGTGCCAGTAGTTTACTAGCGGGAGTTAGCGGTGAGCAGTTCTTC. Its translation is CASSLLAGVSGEQFF. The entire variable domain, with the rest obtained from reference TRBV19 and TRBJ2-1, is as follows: DGGITQSPKYLFRKEGQNVTLSCEQNLNHDAMYWYRQDPGQGLRLIYYSQIVNDFQKGDIAEGYSVSREKKESFPLTVTSAQKNPTAFYLCASSLLAGVSGEQFFGPGTRLTVL.

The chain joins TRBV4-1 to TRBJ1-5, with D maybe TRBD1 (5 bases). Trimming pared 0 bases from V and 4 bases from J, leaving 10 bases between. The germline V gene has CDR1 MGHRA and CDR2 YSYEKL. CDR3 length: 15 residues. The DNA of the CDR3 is TGCGCCAGCAGCCAAGATCAGGGAAGGAATCAGCCCCAGCATTTT. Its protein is CASSQDQGRNQPQHF.

CDR3 protein: CASSLPLGRAGNTEAFF. In DNA form, the CDR3 reads TGTGCCAGCAGCCTCCCCCTCGGTCGGGCAGGGAACACTGAAGCTTTCTTT. The J gene is TRBJ1-1, the V gene TRBV7-9; no clear D. The CDR3 length is 17 residues. V was trimmed by 5 bases and J by 1 base, leaving 20 bases between them. CDR1 and CDR2 from the germline V gene are SEHNR and FQNEAQ (reference sequence). Drawing the rest from reference TRBV7-9 and TRBJ1-1, the complete variable domain is DTGVSQNPRHKITKRGQNVTFRCDPISEHNRLYWYRQTLGQGPEFLTYFQNEAQLEKSRLLSDRFSAERPKGSFSTLEIQRTEQGDSAMYLCASSLPLGRAGNTEAFFGQGTRLTVV.

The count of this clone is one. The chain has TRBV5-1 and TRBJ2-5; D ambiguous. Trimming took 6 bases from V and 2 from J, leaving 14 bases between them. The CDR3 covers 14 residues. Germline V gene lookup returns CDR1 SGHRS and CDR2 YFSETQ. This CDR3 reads CASNLGTEQETQYF. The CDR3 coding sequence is TGCGCCAGCAACCTTGGTACAGAGCAAGAGACCCAGTACTTC.

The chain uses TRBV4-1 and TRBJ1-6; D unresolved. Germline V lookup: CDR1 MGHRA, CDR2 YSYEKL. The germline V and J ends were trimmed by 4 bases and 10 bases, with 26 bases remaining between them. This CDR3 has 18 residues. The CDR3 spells CASSPRPTRPLEGSPLHF. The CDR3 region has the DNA TGCGCCAGCAGCCCGAGACCGACGCGACCCCTCGAAGGGTCACCCCTCCACTTT.

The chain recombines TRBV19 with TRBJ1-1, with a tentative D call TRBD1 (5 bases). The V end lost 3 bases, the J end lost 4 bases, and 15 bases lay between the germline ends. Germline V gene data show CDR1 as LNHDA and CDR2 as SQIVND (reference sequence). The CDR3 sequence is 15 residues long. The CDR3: CASSIRGRRGTEAFF. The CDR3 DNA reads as TGTGCCAGTAGTATTAGGGGACGGCGAGGCACTGAAGCTTTCTTT.

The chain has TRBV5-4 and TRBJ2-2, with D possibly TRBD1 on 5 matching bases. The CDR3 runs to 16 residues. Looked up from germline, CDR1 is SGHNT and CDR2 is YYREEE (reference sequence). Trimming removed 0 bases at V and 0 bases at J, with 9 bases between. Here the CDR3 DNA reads TGTGCCAGCAGCTTGGTAGGGGTATCGAACACCGGGGAGCTGTTTTTT. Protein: CASSLVGVSNTGELFF.

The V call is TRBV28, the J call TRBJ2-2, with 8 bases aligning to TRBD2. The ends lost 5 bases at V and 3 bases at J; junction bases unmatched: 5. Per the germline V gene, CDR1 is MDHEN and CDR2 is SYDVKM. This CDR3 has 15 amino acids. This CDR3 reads CASSKRGGDTGELFF. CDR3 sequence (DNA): TGTGCCAGCAGTAAACGGGGGGGAGACACCGGGGAGCTGTTTTTT. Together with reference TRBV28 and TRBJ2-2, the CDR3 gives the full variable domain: DVKVTQSSRYLVKRTGEKVFLECVQDMDHENMFWYRQDPGLGLRLIYFSYDVKMKEKGDIPEGYSVSREKKERFSLILESASTNQTSMYLCASSKRGGDTGELFFGEGSRLTVL.

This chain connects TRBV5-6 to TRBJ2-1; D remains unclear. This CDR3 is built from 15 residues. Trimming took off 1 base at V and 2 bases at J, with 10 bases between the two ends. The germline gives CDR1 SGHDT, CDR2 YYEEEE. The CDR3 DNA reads TGTGCCAGCAGCTTGTCAGCGCAGGCCTACAATGAGCAGTTCTTC. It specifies CASSLSAQAYNEQFF.

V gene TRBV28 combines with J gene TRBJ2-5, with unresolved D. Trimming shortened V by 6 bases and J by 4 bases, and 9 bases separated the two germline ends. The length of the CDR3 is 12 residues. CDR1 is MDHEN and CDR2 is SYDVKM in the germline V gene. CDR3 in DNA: TGTGCCAGCAGGAGTGTTGGAGAGACCCAGTACTTC. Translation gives CASRSVGETQYF.

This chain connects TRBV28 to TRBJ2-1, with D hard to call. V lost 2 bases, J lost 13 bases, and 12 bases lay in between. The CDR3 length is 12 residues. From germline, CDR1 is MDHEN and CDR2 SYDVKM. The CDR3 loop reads CASSLRLLEQFF. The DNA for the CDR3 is TGTGCCAGCAGTTTACGGCTTCTTGAACAGTTCTTC.

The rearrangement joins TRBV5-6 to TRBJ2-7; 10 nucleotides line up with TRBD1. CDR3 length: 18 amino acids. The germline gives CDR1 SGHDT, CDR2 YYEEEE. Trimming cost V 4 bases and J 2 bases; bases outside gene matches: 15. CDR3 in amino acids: CASSPGTGDSRPPYEQYF. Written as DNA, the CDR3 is TGTGCCAGCAGCCCCGGGACAGGGGACTCTCGACCTCCCTACGAGCAGTACTTC.

CDR3 DNA: TGTGCCTGGAGCGGGACTAGCGGGAGGGCGGTTTCCTACGAGCAGTACTTC. Its protein product is CAWSGTSGRAVSYEQYF. The J gene is TRBJ2-7, the V gene TRBV30; 16 bases agree with TRBD2. Per the germline V gene, CDR1 is GTSNPN and CDR2 is SVGIG (reference sequence). The length of the CDR3 is 17 residues. After removal of 3 bases from V and 1 base from J, the junction contained 6 bases not matched to a gene. The full variable domain, its missing parts supplied by reference TRBV30 and TRBJ2-7, is SQTIHQWPATLVQPVGSPLSLECTVEGTSNPNLYWYRQAAGRGLQLLFYSVGIGQISSEVPQNLSASRPQDRQFILSSKKLLLSDSGFYLCAWSGTSGRAVSYEQYFGPGTRLTVT.

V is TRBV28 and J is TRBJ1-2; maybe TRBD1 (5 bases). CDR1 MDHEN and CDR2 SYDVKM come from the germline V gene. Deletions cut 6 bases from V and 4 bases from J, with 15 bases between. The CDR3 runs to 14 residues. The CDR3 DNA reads TGTGCCAGCAGGATCGACGGGACGGCCTATGGCTACACCTTC. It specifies CASRIDGTAYGYTF.

This chain's CDR3 is CASSFRVAGAPGSDKETQYF. The DNA for the CDR3 is TGCGCCAGCAGCTTCCGGGTAGCGGGAGCCCCAGGGTCGGATAAAGAGACCCAGTACTTC. The V and J genes are TRBV4-3 and TRBJ2-5, with 9 bases matching TRBD2. The ends lost 5 bases at V and 3 bases at J; junction bases unmatched: 22. There are 20 residues in the CDR3. The germline V gene encodes CDR1 LGHNA and CDR2 YSLEER.

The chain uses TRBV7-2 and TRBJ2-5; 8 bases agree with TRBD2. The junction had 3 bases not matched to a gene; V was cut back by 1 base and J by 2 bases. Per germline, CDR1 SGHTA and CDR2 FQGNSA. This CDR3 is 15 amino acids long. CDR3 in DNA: TGTGCCAGCAGCTTAGGGACTAGCTTTCAAGAGACCCAGTACTTC. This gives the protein CASSLGTSFQETQYF.

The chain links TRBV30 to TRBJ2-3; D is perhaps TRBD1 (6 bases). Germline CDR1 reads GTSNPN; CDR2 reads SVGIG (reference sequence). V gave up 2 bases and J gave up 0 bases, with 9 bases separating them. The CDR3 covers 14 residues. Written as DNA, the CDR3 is TGTGCCTGGAGTAAGGGGGTTAGCACAGATACGCAGTATTTT. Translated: CAWSKGVSTDTQYF.

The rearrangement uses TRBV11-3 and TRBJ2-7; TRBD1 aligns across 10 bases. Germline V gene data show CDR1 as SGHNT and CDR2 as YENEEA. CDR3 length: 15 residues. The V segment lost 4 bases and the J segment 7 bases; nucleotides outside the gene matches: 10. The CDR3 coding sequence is TGTGCCAGCAGCTCGGACAGGGGGTCCCTCATTGAGCAGTACTTC. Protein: CASSSDRGSLIEQYF.

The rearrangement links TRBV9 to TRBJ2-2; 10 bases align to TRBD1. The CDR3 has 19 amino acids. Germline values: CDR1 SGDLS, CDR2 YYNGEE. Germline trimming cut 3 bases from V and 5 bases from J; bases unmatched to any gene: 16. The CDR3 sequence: CASSARFSTGGARTGELFF. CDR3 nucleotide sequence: TGTGCCAGCAGCGCGAGATTCTCGACAGGGGGCGCGAGAACCGGGGAGCTGTTTTTT.

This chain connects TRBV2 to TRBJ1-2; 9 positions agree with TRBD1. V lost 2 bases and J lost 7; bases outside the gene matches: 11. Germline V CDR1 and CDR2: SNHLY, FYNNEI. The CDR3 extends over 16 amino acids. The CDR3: CASSEQQGATSLGYTF. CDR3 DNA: TGTGCCAGCAGTGAACAACAGGGGGCCACTTCTCTTGGCTACACCTTC.

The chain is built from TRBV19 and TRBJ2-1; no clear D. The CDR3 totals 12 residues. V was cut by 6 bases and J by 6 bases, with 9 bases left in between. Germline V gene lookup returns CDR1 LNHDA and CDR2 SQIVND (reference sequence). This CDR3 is CASRGLSNEQFF. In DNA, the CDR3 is TGTGCCAGTAGGGGCCTGTCCAATGAGCAGTTCTTC.

CDR3 loop: CASRPRTSGNSSYEQYF. In nucleotides, the CDR3 is TGTGCCAGCAGACCTAGAACTAGCGGAAATAGCTCCTACGAGCAGTACTTC. The V gene is TRBV11-2, the J gene TRBJ2-7, with 8 bases lining up with TRBD2. Per the germline V gene, CDR1 is SGHAT and CDR2 is FQNNGV. V lost 6 bases, J lost 0 bases, and 13 bases stayed unmatched. The CDR3 covers 17 residues.

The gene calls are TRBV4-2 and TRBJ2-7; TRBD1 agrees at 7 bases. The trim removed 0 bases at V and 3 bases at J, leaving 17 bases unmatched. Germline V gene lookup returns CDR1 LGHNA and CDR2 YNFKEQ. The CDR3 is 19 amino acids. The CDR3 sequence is CASSQEWSTGTITYYEQYF. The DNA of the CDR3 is TGTGCCAGCAGCCAAGAATGGTCGACAGGGACCATAACCTACTACGAGCAGTACTTC.

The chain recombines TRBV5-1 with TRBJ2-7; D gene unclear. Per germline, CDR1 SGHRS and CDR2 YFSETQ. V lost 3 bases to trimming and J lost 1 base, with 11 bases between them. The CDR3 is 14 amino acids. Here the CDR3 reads CASSSRARSYEQYF. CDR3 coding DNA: TGCGCCAGCAGCTCCCGGGCAAGGTCCTACGAGCAGTACTTC.

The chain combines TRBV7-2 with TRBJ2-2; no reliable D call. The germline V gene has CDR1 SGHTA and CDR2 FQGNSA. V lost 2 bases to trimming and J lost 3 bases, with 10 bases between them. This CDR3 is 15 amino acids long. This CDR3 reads CASSLFGVDTGELFF. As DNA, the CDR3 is TGTGCCAGCAGCTTATTCGGCGTTGACACCGGGGAGCTGTTTTTT.

The CDR3 nucleotides are TGTGCCAGCAGCAAACAGGGATCCGAGACCCAGTACTTC. It specifies CASSKQGSETQYF. The chain joins TRBV28 to TRBJ2-5, with D tentatively TRBD1 (6 bases). The ends were cut back, 6 bases at V and 5 bases at J, with 13 bases in the middle. The CDR3 consists of 13 residues. CDR1 is MDHEN and CDR2 is SYDVKM in the germline V gene.

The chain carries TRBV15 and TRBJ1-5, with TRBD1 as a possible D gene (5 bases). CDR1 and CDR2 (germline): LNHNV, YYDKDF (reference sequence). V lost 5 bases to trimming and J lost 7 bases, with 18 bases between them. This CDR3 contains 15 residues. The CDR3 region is CATSGGHSPGQPQHF. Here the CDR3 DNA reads TGTGCCACCAGCGGTGGACACTCCCCGGGACAGCCCCAGCATTTT.